Presented here are 8 T cell receptor beta chains from one specimen sequenced in a study of T cells in Graves' hyperthyroidism and ophthalmopathy. Amplified TCR beta CDR3 regions came from RNA transcripts. The HTBI primer set served for first-round RT-PCR of the TCR CDR3. TCRdb independently ran MiXCR on the multiplex PCR reads; one entry per CDR3 protein. This table has about 400,000 distinct CDR3 sequences, 15% to 18% appearing once. The sample consisted of blood. These TCRs come from a woman aged 18-30 years with Graves' hyperthyroidism.

The chain recombines TRBV7-3 with TRBJ2-5; 12 nucleotides align to TRBD2. The V gene end was trimmed by 4 bases and the J gene end by 3 bases; junction bases not matched to a gene: 3. CDR1 SGHTA and CDR2 FQGTGA come from the germline V gene. The CDR3 has 15 residues. CDR3 bases: TGTGCCAGCAGCTCACTAGCGGGGGGTGAAGAGACCCAGTACTTC. Protein: CASSSLAGGEETQYF.

The chain recombines TRBV29-1 with TRBJ2-2; D is ambiguous. The CDR3 contains 14 residues. CDR1 and CDR2 (germline): SQVTM, ANQGSEA. Trimming took off 4 bases at V and 2 bases at J, with 11 bases between the two ends. The CDR3 reads CSVVWYDNTGELFF. Written as DNA, the CDR3 is TGCAGCGTTGTCTGGTACGACAACACCGGGGAGCTGTTTTTT.

This clonotype was counted a few times. CDR3 in amino acids: CSASGRADSGANVLTF. CDR3 in DNA: TGCAGTGCTAGCGGGAGGGCCGACTCTGGGGCCAACGTCCTGACTTTC. V usage is TRBV20-1 and J usage is TRBJ2-6; 8 bases agree with TRBD2. This CDR3 spans 16 amino acids. Trimming at V came to 3 bases and at J to 0 bases, leaving 4 bases not matched to a gene. CDR1 and CDR2 (germline): DFQATT, SNEGSKA (reference sequence).

In regard to this clonotype: This may come from a read error, since a much larger clone is one base off. The rearrangement links TRBV6-1 to TRBJ1-1; D gene unclear. Germline CDR1 and CDR2: MNHNS and SASEGT. Deletions cut 5 bases from V and 1 base from J, with 5 bases between. This CDR3 comprises 12 residues. CDR3 DNA: TGTGCCAGCAGTACGGCGAACACTGAAGCTTTCTTT. Residues: CASSTANTEAFF.

This clonotype was observed at least ten times. V usage is TRBV5-1 and J usage is TRBJ1-2; 8 positions match TRBD1. The CDR3 is made up of 16 amino acids. The J segment lost 3 bases and the V segment lost 0 bases, leaving 7 bases of the junction unmatched. The germline V gene has CDR1 SGHRS and CDR2 YFSETQ. CDR3 amino acids: CASSLGPRGLHYGYTF. CDR3 nucleotides: TGCGCCAGCAGCTTGGGCCCCAGGGGGCTCCACTATGGCTACACCTTC.

This clonotype was observed a handful of times. V usage is TRBV3-1 and J usage is TRBJ2-4, with 7 bases matching TRBD2. There are 19 residues in the CDR3. Trimming at V came to 3 bases and at J to 4 bases, leaving 18 bases not matched to a gene. CDR1 is LGHDT and CDR2 is YNNKEL in the germline V gene (reference sequence). DNA of the CDR3: TGTGCCAGCAGCCAGAAAGGACTAGGGTTAATCCTTGGGAAAAACATTCAGTACTTC. Residues: CASSQKGLGLILGKNIQYF.

This clonotype was counted many times. The genes are TRBV7-9 and TRBJ2-1, with D perhaps TRBD1 or TRBD2 (6 bases each). Trimming cost V 1 base and J 5 bases, with 15 bases left between them. The CDR3 is 16 residues long. CDR1 SEHNR and CDR2 FQNEAQ come from the germline V gene (reference sequence). CDR3 sequence (DNA): TGTGCCAGCAGCTTAGTGGAGGGGGGCCCAAACAATGAGCAGTTCTTC. Amino acid sequence: CASSLVEGGPNNEQFF.

This clonotype was counted only a few times. A read error may explain this, as a much larger clone is one base away. The chain carries TRBV7-8 and TRBJ2-7, with 10 bases identical to TRBD2. Per germline, CDR1 SGHVS and CDR2 FQNEAQ. This CDR3 is built from 16 residues. V trimming: 4 bases; J trimming: 0 bases; junction bases outside the gene matches: 6. CDR3 in DNA: TGTGCCAGCAGCTCCGGACTAGCGGAGGGCTCCTACGAGCAGTACTTC. It specifies CASSSGLAEGSYEQYF.